Each of the 4 T cell receptor beta chains below was sequenced from the same sample in a study of T cell responses to AZD1222 COVID-19 vaccine (TCRdb year 2021). Library construction relied on the immunoSEQ multiplex PCR assay. TCRdb took over this immuneACCESS table, retaining in-frame rearrangements with V and J assigned. Such tables are incomplete; in checked studies, under half of the missing clones stem from an unresolved V gene, and the remainder is unexplained. Recorded for this sample are about 130,000 clones; 85% to 90% of them occurred a single time. The ten top clones hold roughly 12% of the sample. The sample's time point label, decoded: baseline before first vaccination. The starting material was peripheral blood, obtained on day 0 of AZD1222 vaccination. These receptors came from an adult in good health.

V gene TRBV24-1 combines with J gene TRBJ1-1; D is unclear. Trimming pared 7 bases from V and 7 bases from J, leaving 6 bases between. Per the germline V gene, CDR1 is KGHDR and CDR2 is SFDVKD. This CDR3 is 10 amino acids long. CDR3 protein: CATSEGEAFF. The CDR3 region has the DNA TGTGCCACCAGCGAGGGTGAAGCTTTCTTT.

This chain joins TRBV11-2 and TRBJ1-3; a possible D gene is TRBD1 (6 bases). CDR3 length: 17 amino acids. The V gene's germline CDR1 is SGHAT and CDR2 FQNNGV. V lost 5 bases, J lost 0 bases, and 17 bases lay in between. The CDR3: CASSPGTWTSSGNTIYF. In DNA form, the CDR3 reads TGTGCCAGCAGCCCGGGGACATGGACAAGCTCTGGAAACACCATATATTTT.

The chain couples TRBV4-1 to TRBJ2-1; D is unresolved. Per germline, CDR1 MGHRA and CDR2 YSYEKL. This CDR3 has 14 residues. Trimming shortened V by 0 bases and J by 9 bases, and 12 bases separated the two germline ends. CDR3 loop: CASSQDDPRSEQFF. As DNA, the CDR3 is TGCGCCAGCAGCCAAGACGACCCCCGGAGTGAGCAGTTCTTC.

The chain has TRBV6-6 and TRBJ1-4; D unresolved. CDR3 length: 14 amino acids. Trimming removed 0 bases at V and 5 bases at J, with 7 bases between. CDR1 and CDR2 from the germline V gene are MNHNY and SVGAGI (reference sequence). The CDR3 DNA sequence: TGTGCCAGCAGTTACTCGGAAGCGAATGAAAAACTGTTTTTT. This codes for CASSYSEANEKLFF.